Below, 21 T cell receptor beta chains from the same sample are listed, as sequenced in a study of shared clonotypes between healthy human individuals. Sequencing was performed with immunoSEQ multiplex PCR; in TCRdb, only in-frame clones are kept and a portion is missing. The repertoire has around 620,000 clones, about 95% of them found once; the top ten carry about 0.11%. Naive CD8 cells lacked CD45RO and underwent positive selection for CCR7, leaving out terminally differentiated effector memory CD45RA+ cells. The sequencing sample was made of naive CD8+ T cells sorted from blood. These TCRs come from a woman aged 25 to 39 in good health.

This chain connects TRBV13 to TRBJ2-7; the match to TRBD2 covers 7 bases. Per the germline V gene, CDR1 is PRHDT and CDR2 is FYEKMQ (reference sequence). V lost 5 bases to trimming and J lost 3 bases; unmatched junction nucleotides: 4. This CDR3 has 13 amino acids. CDR3 amino acids: CASSRGSRYEQYF. DNA for the CDR3: TGTGCCAGCAGCCGCGGGAGTCGCTACGAGCAGTACTTC.

The chain recombines TRBV27 with TRBJ1-5; 7 bases are shared with TRBD1. Germline CDR1 MNHEY, CDR2 SMNVEV (reference sequence). The CDR3 sequence is 13 residues long. The V and J ends lost 4 bases and 7 bases, in that order; junction bases with no gene match: 4. The CDR3 sequence: CASSYDRVQPQHF. DNA for the CDR3: TGTGCCAGCAGTTACGACAGGGTGCAGCCCCAGCATTTT.

This chain connects TRBV11-1 to TRBJ2-7; 8 nucleotides agree with TRBD1. The CDR3 runs to 14 residues. Germline assignment: CDR1 SGHAT and CDR2 FQDESV (reference sequence). With V trimmed by 5 bases and J by 5 bases, 8 bases remained unmatched. The CDR3 region is CASSESGGSHEQYF. CDR3 DNA: TGTGCCAGCAGCGAATCAGGGGGCTCGCACGAGCAGTACTTC. Drawing the rest from reference TRBV11-1 and TRBJ2-7, the complete variable domain is EAEVAQSPRYKITEKSQAVAFWCDPISGHATLYWYRQILGQGPELLVQFQDESVVDDSQLPKDRFSAERLKGVDSTLKIQPAELGDSAMYLCASSESGGSHEQYFGPGTRLTVT.

The chain employs TRBV27 and TRBJ2-7, with 11 bases identical to TRBD1. This CDR3 has 15 amino acids. Germline V CDR1 and CDR2: MNHEY, SMNVEV (reference sequence). V lost 6 bases and J lost 5; bases outside the gene matches: 9. CDR3 sequence (DNA): TGTGCCAGCAGGTGGATAGGACAGGGGGCTCACGAGCAGTACTTC. Amino acid sequence: CASRWIGQGAHEQYF.

The chain combines TRBV13 with TRBJ2-5; 8 bases line up with TRBD2. There are 16 residues in the CDR3. J was trimmed by 5 bases and V by 5 bases; bases with no gene match: 13. CDR1 is PRHDT and CDR2 is FYEKMQ in the germline V gene (reference sequence). CDR3 in amino acids: CASSATPGLVEETQYF. The CDR3, as DNA: TGTGCCAGCAGCGCAACCCCGGGACTAGTGGAGGAGACCCAGTACTTC.

This clone was seen a few times. Other nucleotide sequences from this sample produce the same CDR3. The V call is TRBV19, the J call TRBJ1-5, with D unresolved. The CDR3 consists of 13 residues. V shed 3 bases and J shed 2 bases, with 5 bases lying between them. Germline CDR1 LNHDA, CDR2 SQIVND (reference sequence). In DNA, the CDR3 is TGTGCCAGTAGTATCGTCGGCAATCAGCCCCAGCATTTT. Protein: CASSIVGNQPQHF.

The V gene is TRBV27, the J gene TRBJ2-3; D may be TRBD1 (5 bases). V lost 8 bases, J lost 2 bases, and 20 bases lay in between. The CDR3 totals 16 residues. Germline CDR1 reads MNHEY; CDR2 reads SMNVEV (reference sequence). In nucleotides, the CDR3 is TGTGCCAGCTACAGTTGGTCAAACAGGTTCACAGATACGCAGTATTTT. It yields the protein CASYSWSNRFTDTQYF.

V usage is TRBV25-1 and J usage is TRBJ2-1; D remains ambiguous. Germline-derived CDR1 and CDR2 are MGHDK and SYGVNS. V lost 2 bases to trimming and J lost 0 bases, with 11 bases between them. The CDR3 covers 16 residues. The CDR3 loop is CASSEGRWGSYNEQFF. The CDR3 bases are TGTGCCAGCAGTGAAGGTCGGTGGGGCTCCTACAATGAGCAGTTCTTC.

This clone was seen a few times. The chain uses TRBV4-1 and TRBJ1-2; 11 bases map to TRBD1. CDR3 length: 15 amino acids. Germline V gene sequence: CDR1 MGHRA, CDR2 YSYEKL. J was trimmed by 2 bases and V by 5 bases; bases with no gene match: 4. The CDR3 region is CASSSRTGGNYGYTF. The DNA for the CDR3 is TGCGCCAGCAGCAGTCGGACAGGGGGCAACTATGGCTACACCTTC.

A single count supports this clone. The rearrangement links TRBV7-8 to TRBJ1-1, with D hard to call. CDR1 and CDR2 from the germline V gene are SGHVS and FQNEAQ. Deletions cut 2 bases from V and 8 bases from J, with 9 bases between. The CDR3 totals 12 residues. The CDR3: CASSLLSDEAFF. CDR3 sequence (DNA): TGTGCCAGCAGCTTACTATCGGACGAAGCTTTCTTT.

This rearrangement joins TRBV2 to TRBJ2-7; D not resolved. Deletions cut 2 bases from V and 2 bases from J, with 4 bases between. Looked up from germline, CDR1 is SNHLY and CDR2 is FYNNEI. CDR3 length: 12 residues. The CDR3 DNA sequence: TGTGCCAGCAGTGAACAGCCCTACGAGCAGTACTTC. It specifies CASSEQPYEQYF.

This sequence joins TRBV28 and TRBJ2-1, with TRBD2 matching 11 bases. Looked up from germline, CDR1 is MDHEN and CDR2 is SYDVKM. The V and J ends lost 6 bases and 4 bases, in that order; junction bases with no gene match: 5. This CDR3 region has 15 residues. CDR3 bases: TGTGCCAGCAGAACGGGACTAGCGGAATACAATGAGCAGTTCTTC. Translating it yields CASRTGLAEYNEQFF.

This clone has a single count. The V gene is TRBV10-1, the J gene TRBJ2-3; 11 nucleotides match TRBD2. Trimming at V came to 6 bases and at J to 1 base, leaving 3 bases not matched to a gene. Germline lookup yields CDR1 WNHNN and CDR2 SYGVQD (reference sequence). This CDR3 is built from 15 residues. The CDR3 coding sequence is TGCGCCAGCAGCCCGGGACTAGCGGGCACAGATACGCAGTATTTT. It translates to CASSPGLAGTDTQYF.

The chain employs TRBV7-7 and TRBJ2-7; unclear D gene. The CDR3 is 13 residues long. V shed 5 bases and J shed 0 bases, with 8 bases lying between them. Germline V CDR1 and CDR2: SSHAT, FNYEAQ (reference sequence). The DNA for the CDR3 is TGTGCCAGCAGCGCCGCTAGCTCCTACGAGCAGTACTTC. Its protein is CASSAASSYEQYF.

This chain links TRBV7-6 with TRBJ2-3, with a possible D match to TRBD1 (5 bases). CDR3 length: 16 residues. V lost 0 bases and J lost 2, with 12 bases in between. Per the germline V gene, CDR1 is SGHVS and CDR2 is FNYEAQ. The CDR3 bases are TGTGCCAGCAGCTTAGCGGGGCCAGCCTTCACAGATACGCAGTATTTT. Its translation is CASSLAGPAFTDTQYF.

The chain links TRBV20-1 to TRBJ2-1, with a possible D match to TRBD2 (5 bases). The germline V gene encodes CDR1 DFQATT and CDR2 SNEGSKA (reference sequence). Trimming took 3 bases from V and 10 from J, leaving 10 bases between them. There are 11 residues in the CDR3. CDR3 sequence (DNA): TGCAGTGCTAGGGACTTCCCGGAGCAGTTCTTC. Translating gives CSARDFPEQFF.

The chain is built from TRBV7-6 and TRBJ2-7; possibly TRBD2 for D (6 bases). Trimming left V 5 bases short and J 3 bases short, with 14 bases between. Germline V gene data show CDR1 as SGHVS and CDR2 as FNYEAQ. This CDR3 has 14 residues. The CDR3 protein is CASSPLAPYYEQYF. CDR3 nucleotide sequence: TGTGCCAGCAGCCCCCTAGCGCCTTACTACGAGCAGTACTTC.

The J gene is TRBJ2-7, the V gene TRBV19, with 12 bases that match TRBD2. Germline-derived CDR1 and CDR2 are LNHDA and SQIVND (reference sequence). V shed 5 bases, J shed 0 bases, and the junction held 17 bases outside the gene matches. This CDR3 comprises 20 residues. The CDR3 bases are TGTGCCAGTAGTCCCGGGCTAGCGGGAGGGCCGGAGTTATTCTCCTACGAGCAGTACTTC. The encoded protein is CASSPGLAGGPELFSYEQYF. The full variable domain, with the rest looked up from reference TRBV19 and TRBJ2-7, is DGGITQSPKYLFRKEGQNVTLSCEQNLNHDAMYWYRQDPGQGLRLIYYSQIVNDFQKGDIAEGYSVSREKKESFPLTVTSAQKNPTAFYLCASSPGLAGGPELFSYEQYFGPGTRLTVT.

This clone was picked up one time. The chain joins TRBV9 to TRBJ2-7, with a tentative D call TRBD2 (5 bases). Germline loops: CDR1 SGDLS, CDR2 YYNGEE. V was pared by 5 bases and J by 5 bases, with 17 bases between. The CDR3 runs to 14 residues. The CDR3 nucleotides are TGTGCCAGCAGTCATCGGAGCCCCGGGGACGAGCAGTACTTC. This translates into CASSHRSPGDEQYF.

V gene TRBV11-2 combines with J gene TRBJ2-7; D is perhaps TRBD1 or TRBD2 (5 bases each). Germline V gene data show CDR1 as SGHAT and CDR2 as FQNNGV. With 4 bases removed from V and 6 bases from J, the gap between germline ends came to 13 bases. This CDR3 spans 13 amino acids. The CDR3 region is CASSYQRGVEQYF. CDR3 in DNA: TGTGCCAGCAGCTATCAGAGAGGGGTCGAGCAGTACTTC.

The rearrangement links TRBV7-9 to TRBJ2-7; 10 bases map to TRBD1. Germline assignment: CDR1 SEHNR and CDR2 FQNEAQ (reference sequence). This CDR3 spans 12 amino acids. The V and J ends lost 8 bases and 3 bases, in that order; junction bases with no gene match: 1. CDR3 bases: TGTGCCAGCCGGGACAGGGGCTACGAGCAGTACTTC. Residues: CASRDRGYEQYF.